This T cell receptor beta chain was observed in a study of glioma-infiltrating T cells. Findings and limits, study-wide: CDR3 overlap between tissue and blood was very small.

The sample holds many counts of this clonotype. Antigen specificity is unknown. Amplification of TCR alpha and beta CDR3 regions from RNA used iRepertoire nested multiplex PCR. Input was 100-400 ng of tissue mRNA or PBMC total RNA. TCRdb recomputed calls from the multiplex PCR reads with MiXCR, one row per CDR3 protein. The sample carries fewer than 250,000 distinct CDR3 sequences, about 32% recorded once. The receptor was derived from a human donor with low-grade glioma or glioblastoma, undergoing nonglioma brain surgery, or in good health (not recorded which). The specimen sequenced was glioma tissue, nonneoplastic brain tissue, or PBMCs (not recorded which).

The DNA of the CDR3 is TGTGCCAGCAGTTTACAGGGGGCGCTGGAGACCCAGTACTTC. It encodes CASSLQGALETQYF. The V and J genes are TRBV27 and TRBJ2-5; 8 positions agree with TRBD1. Looked up from germline, CDR1 is MNHEY and CDR2 is SMNVEV (reference sequence). This CDR3 is built from 14 residues. Trimming cost V 2 bases and J 5 bases; bases outside gene matches: 4.